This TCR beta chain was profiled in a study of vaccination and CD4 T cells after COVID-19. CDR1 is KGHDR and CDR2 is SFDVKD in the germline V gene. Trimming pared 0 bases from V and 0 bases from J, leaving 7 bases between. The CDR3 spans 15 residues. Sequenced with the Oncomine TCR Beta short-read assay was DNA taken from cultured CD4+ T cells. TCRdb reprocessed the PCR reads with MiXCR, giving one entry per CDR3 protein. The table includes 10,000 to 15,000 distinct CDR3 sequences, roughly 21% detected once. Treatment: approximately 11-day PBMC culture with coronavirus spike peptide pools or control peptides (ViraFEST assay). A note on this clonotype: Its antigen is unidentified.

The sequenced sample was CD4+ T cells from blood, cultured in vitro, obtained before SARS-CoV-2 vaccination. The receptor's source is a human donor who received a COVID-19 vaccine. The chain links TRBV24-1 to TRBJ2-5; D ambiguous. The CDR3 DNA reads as TGTGCCACCAGTGATTTGTCGGCAGACCAAGAGACCCAGTACTTC. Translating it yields CATSDLSADQETQYF.